What follows is one T cell receptor (beta chain) and its context. Sequencing used immunoSEQ multiplex PCR; TCRdb keeps in-frame clones, though not all of them. The table lists hundreds of thousands of clones, roughly 90% of them singletons. The source of the sample is a study of shared T cell receptors in the human thymus. The CDR3 totals 20 residues. V gave up 0 bases and J gave up 7 bases, with 31 bases separating them. Germline assignment: CDR1 MDHEN and CDR2 SYDVKM. The data were also submitted as part of a second study, on human thymus T cells. As that report states: Immunologically healthy infants in Finland undergoing congenital heart defect surgery were the donors. Corrective heart surgery yielded resections, and these provided the thymus tissue. Blood and thymic repertoires both appeared biased in V and J gene usage. Highly overlapping thymic repertoires among unrelated individuals were reported in related research.

The sample consisted of thymocytes. This TCR was sampled from a boy in the first two years of life with a congenital heart defect. The chain has TRBV28 and TRBJ2-7, with D possibly matching TRBD2 (5 bases). The CDR3 DNA is TGTGCCAGCAGTTTATGCACGGCGGGTTTTCCCTGTCCCCACCTTGGGGAGCAGTACTTC. Its protein is CASSLCTAGFPCPHLGEQYF.